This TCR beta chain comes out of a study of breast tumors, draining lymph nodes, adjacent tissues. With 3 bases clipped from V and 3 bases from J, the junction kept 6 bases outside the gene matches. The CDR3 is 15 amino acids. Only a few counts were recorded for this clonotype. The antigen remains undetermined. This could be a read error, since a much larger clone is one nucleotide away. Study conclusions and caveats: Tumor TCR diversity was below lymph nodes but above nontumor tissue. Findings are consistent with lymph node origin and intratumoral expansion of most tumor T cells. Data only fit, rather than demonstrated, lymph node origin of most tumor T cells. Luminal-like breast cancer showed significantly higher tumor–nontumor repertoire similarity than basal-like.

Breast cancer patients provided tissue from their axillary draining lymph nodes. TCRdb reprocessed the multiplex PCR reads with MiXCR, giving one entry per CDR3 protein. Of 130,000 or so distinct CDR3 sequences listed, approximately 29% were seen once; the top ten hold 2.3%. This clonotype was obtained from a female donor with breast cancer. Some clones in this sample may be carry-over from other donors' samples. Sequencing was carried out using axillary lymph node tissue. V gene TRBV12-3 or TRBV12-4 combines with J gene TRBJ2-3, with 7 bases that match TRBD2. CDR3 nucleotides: TGTGCCAGCAGTTTCGGGGCGGGAGTGACAGATACGCAGTATTTT. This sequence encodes CASSFGAGVTDTQYF.